Given below is one TCR beta chain in context. Germline assignment: CDR1 MDHEN and CDR2 SYDVKM. The CDR3 loop spans 14 amino acids. Trimming shortened V by 6 bases and J by 4 bases, and 15 bases separated the two germline ends. The sample is drawn from a study of blood T cell repertoires in COVID-19. Study-wide background: Collection of acute and convalescent COVID-19 samples took place in the United States, Italy and Spain. T cells, B-cell-depleted T cells, or PBMCs supplied cDNA or gDNA.

In the authors' methods: Estimated nucleated cell counts came from reference gene primer amplification. Sequencing was performed with immunoSEQ multiplex PCR; in TCRdb, only in-frame clones are kept and a portion is missing. V and J calls and clone size follow that table, whereas D and trimming were derived from the DNA. The table shows tens of thousands of clones, with roughly 85% occurring only once. This rearrangement joins TRBV28 to TRBJ2-5, with a weak D call TRBD2 (6 bases). This sequence was found in a human donor in a cohort sampled during active COVID-19. Sequenced sample: peripheral blood. CDR3 residues: CASSLGTRGETQYF. Written as DNA, the CDR3 is TGTGCCAGCAGCCTCGGGACTCGTGGAGAGACCCAGTACTTC. The complete variable domain, with remaining parts taken from reference TRBV28 and TRBJ2-5, reads DVKVTQSSRYLVKRTGEKVFLECVQDMDHENMFWYRQDPGLGLRLIYFSYDVKMKEKGDIPEGYSVSREKKERFSLILESASTNQTSMYLCASSLGTRGETQYFGPGTRLLVL.